One and the same sample provided the 25 T cell receptor beta chains below, sequenced in a study of CD8 T cells in Susac syndrome. Random hexamers primed reverse transcription of about 0.5 to 1 ug RNA. TCRdb itself ran the immunoSEQ multiplex PCR reads through MiXCR, one entry per CDR3 protein. The table lists approximately 110,000 distinct CDR3 sequences, around 94% of them singletons. The sample taken for sequencing was CD4+ T cells from PBMCs. Receptors were obtained from a human donor in good health.

This chain connects TRBV19 to TRBJ2-3; 7 positions agree with TRBD1. The germline gives CDR1 LNHDA, CDR2 SQIVND (reference sequence). This CDR3 has 15 amino acids. J gave up 2 bases and V 5 bases, and 7 bases lay outside the gene matches. This chain's CDR3 is CASSSTGWDTDTQYF. CDR3 DNA sequence: TGTGCCAGTAGTTCGACAGGGTGGGACACAGATACGCAGTATTTT.

The rearrangement joins TRBV2 to TRBJ2-2, with 7 bases lining up with TRBD1. CDR1 is SNHLY and CDR2 is FYNNEI in the germline V gene. The V segment lost 9 bases and the J segment 5 bases; nucleotides outside the gene matches: 9. This CDR3 contains 14 residues. The CDR3 nucleotides are TGTGCCAGTAAGGGACAGATACTTACCGGGGAGCTGTTTTTT. It translates to CASKGQILTGELFF.

CDR3 nucleotide sequence: TGTGCCATCAGTCCGGGACAGGGAATCACCGGGGAGCTGTTTTTT. Residues: CAISPGQGITGELFF. The rearrangement uses TRBV10-3 and TRBJ2-2, with 9 bases matching TRBD1. J was trimmed by 4 bases and V by 5 bases; bases with no gene match: 5. CDR1 ENHRY and CDR2 SYGVKD come from the germline V gene. The CDR3 runs to 15 residues.

This clonotype was seen once. V usage is TRBV5-4 and J usage is TRBJ1-1; tentative D call: TRBD1 (5 bases). Trimming shortened V by 1 base and J by 5 bases, and 21 bases separated the two germline ends. CDR1 is SGHNT, CDR2 YYREEE, per germline (reference sequence). The CDR3 has 17 amino acids. The CDR3 here is CASSLYGGEGARTEAFF. CDR3 DNA: TGTGCCAGCAGCTTGTATGGTGGCGAAGGGGCCCGGACTGAAGCTTTCTTT.

V gene TRBV12-3 or TRBV12-4 combines with J gene TRBJ1-5; no definite D call. There are 13 residues in the CDR3. The ends were cut back, 5 bases at V and 5 bases at J, with 10 bases in the middle. Written as DNA, the CDR3 is TGTGCCAGCAGTCCCTCCCTGGATCAGCCCCAGCATTTT. Its translation is CASSPSLDQPQHF.

This chain uses TRBV7-2 with TRBJ1-2, with a weak D call TRBD1 (5 bases). V was pared by 5 bases and J by 2 bases, with 12 bases between. Looked up from germline, CDR1 is SGHTA and CDR2 is FQGNSA. The CDR3 is 14 residues long. The CDR3 reads CASSPGTLNYGYTF. Here the CDR3 DNA reads TGTGCCAGCAGCCCGGGGACGTTAAACTATGGCTACACCTTC. Using reference TRBV7-2 and TRBJ1-2 for the parts outside the CDR3, the full variable domain is GAGVSQSPSNKVTEKGKDVELRCDPISGHTALYWYRQSLGQGLEFLIYFQGNSAPDKSGLPSDRFSAERTGGSVSTLTIQRTQQEDSAVYLCASSPGTLNYGYTFGSGTRLTVV.

The chain recombines TRBV30 with TRBJ1-2; D ambiguous. V lost 0 bases, J lost 2 bases, and 7 bases lay in between. The CDR3 length is 13 residues. Germline CDR1 and CDR2: GTSNPN and SVGIG (reference sequence). This CDR3 reads CAWSVDSNYGYTF. The CDR3 DNA sequence: TGTGCCTGGAGTGTAGACTCAAACTATGGCTACACCTTC.

This chain links TRBV9 with TRBJ1-2; 9 bases fit TRBD1. This CDR3 region has 15 residues. V was clipped by 4 bases and J by 4 bases; unmatched bases: 8. Germline V gives CDR1 SGDLS, CDR2 YYNGEE. The CDR3 protein is CASSPRGDRAYGYTF. CDR3 in DNA: TGTGCCAGCAGCCCACGCGGGGACAGGGCCTATGGCTACACCTTC.

The V and J genes are TRBV7-2 and TRBJ2-3; TRBD2 agrees at 13 bases. V was clipped by 1 base and J by 3 bases; unmatched bases: 1. CDR3 size: 16 residues. Germline V gene lookup returns CDR1 SGHTA and CDR2 FQGNSA. CDR3 in amino acids: CASSLVLAGGTDTQYF. The CDR3 DNA sequence: TGTGCCAGCAGCTTAGTACTAGCGGGAGGGACAGATACGCAGTATTTT.

J is TRBJ1-3 and V is TRBV4-1, with D maybe TRBD1 (5 bases). The CDR3 is 16 amino acids. The germline CDR1 and CDR2 sequences are MGHRA and YSYEKL. Trimming removed 1 base at V and 4 bases at J, with 14 bases between. The chain's CDR3 is CASSQGAREHGNTIYF. CDR3 coding DNA: TGCGCCAGCAGCCAAGGCGCCAGGGAGCACGGAAACACCATATATTTT.

The rearrangement links TRBV5-1 to TRBJ2-7; D possibly corresponds to TRBD2 (6 bases). CDR1 and CDR2 from the germline V gene are SGHRS and YFSETQ. Between the trimmed V and J ends, which lost 7 bases and 3 bases, there was a span of 14 bases. There are 13 residues in the CDR3. The DNA for the CDR3 is TGCGCCAGCGGTCCGGGGGTCGGCTACGAGCAGTACTTC. It yields the protein CASGPGVGYEQYF.

This clonotype has a handful of counts. The V and J genes are TRBV18 and TRBJ1-1; D gene unclear. V was clipped by 0 bases and J by 0 bases, with 2 bases between them. The CDR3 is made up of 13 amino acids. Germline CDR1 KGHSH, CDR2 LQKENI. The CDR3 bases are TGTGCCAGCTCACCACCGATGAACACTGAAGCTTTCTTT. It specifies CASSPPMNTEAFF.

The rearrangement joins TRBV15 to TRBJ2-7; D is undetermined. The CDR3 consists of 15 residues. CDR1 is LNHNV, CDR2 YYDKDF, per germline (reference sequence). The V end was cut by 0 bases, the J end by 7 bases, with 16 bases between. The CDR3 region is CATSRDPLIGREQYF. The CDR3 DNA reads as TGTGCCACCAGCAGAGACCCCCTGATAGGTCGGGAGCAGTACTTC.

This chain uses TRBV18 with TRBJ2-1, with unresolved D. The CDR3 consists of 12 residues. Germline CDR1 is KGHSH and CDR2 is LQKENI. The ends were cut back, 4 bases at V and 7 bases at J, with 8 bases in the middle. The CDR3 nucleotides are TGTGCCAGCTCACAAGAAAGGAATGAGCAGTTCTTC. Its translation: CASSQERNEQFF.

CDR3 bases: TGCAGTGCTCCTAAACTAGCGGGAGGGGTCGGGGGGGAGCTGTTTTTT. Amino acid sequence: CSAPKLAGGVGGELFF. The chain carries TRBV20-1 and TRBJ2-2; 13 bases match TRBD2. The CDR3 length is 16 residues. The V gene's germline CDR1 is DFQATT and CDR2 SNEGSKA (reference sequence). Trimming cost V 5 bases and J 8 bases; bases outside gene matches: 11.

This chain links TRBV7-2 with TRBJ1-3; 7 nucleotides line up with TRBD1. The CDR3 contains 16 residues. Trimming removed 2 bases from V and 2 bases from J; junction bases left unmatched: 6. The germline V gene has CDR1 SGHTA and CDR2 FQGNSA. CDR3 residues: CASSLSGQPAGNTIYF. In DNA form, the CDR3 reads TGTGCCAGCAGCTTATCGGGACAGCCTGCTGGAAACACCATATATTTT.

This clonotype appeared once. The chain uses TRBV3-1 and TRBJ1-1; D is unclear. The V gene's germline CDR1 is LGHDT and CDR2 YNNKEL (reference sequence). CDR3 length: 11 amino acids. Trimming stripped 1 base from V and 10 bases from J, with 7 bases between. Here the CDR3 DNA reads TGTGCCAGCAGCCAAGCGACACGAGCTTTCTTT. Encoded protein: CASSQATRAFF.

This chain connects TRBV6-1 to TRBJ2-5, with TRBD2 matching over 7 bases. Germline V gene sequence: CDR1 MNHNS, CDR2 SASEGT. There are 14 residues in the CDR3. J was trimmed by 5 bases and V by 5 bases; bases with no gene match: 8. CDR3 DNA sequence: TGTGCCAGCAGTTGGAGACTAGCCGGGGAGACCCAGTACTTC. As protein: CASSWRLAGETQYF.

The chain links TRBV7-9 to TRBJ2-7; D is possibly TRBD1 (6 bases). V shed 1 base and J shed 5 bases, with 12 bases lying between them. The germline gives CDR1 SEHNR, CDR2 FQNEAQ (reference sequence). CDR3 size: 14 residues. In DNA form, the CDR3 reads TGTGCCAGCAGCTTAGTAGGGGGTACCCACGAGCAGTACTTC. Protein product: CASSLVGGTHEQYF.

The rearrangement uses TRBV12-3 or TRBV12-4 and TRBJ1-3; D not certain. Trimming pared 6 bases from V and 0 bases from J, leaving 12 bases between. The CDR3 totals 15 residues. As DNA, the CDR3 is TGTGCCAGCAGACTAAGATCGAACTCTGGAAACACCATATATTTT. Residues: CASRLRSNSGNTIYF.

The chain joins TRBV5-1 to TRBJ1-1; D is ambiguous. Germline assignment: CDR1 SGHRS and CDR2 YFSETQ. With 6 bases removed from V and 1 base from J, the gap between germline ends came to 13 bases. CDR3 length: 14 residues. In nucleotides, the CDR3 is TGCGCCAGCACCGTAGCACCGCCGAACACTGAAGCTTTCTTT. Protein: CASTVAPPNTEAFF. The full variable domain, its missing parts supplied by reference TRBV5-1 and TRBJ1-1, is KAGVTQTPRYLIKTRGQQVTLSCSPISGHRSVSWYQQTPGQGLQFLFEYFSETQRNKGNFPGRFSGRQFSNSRSEMNVSTLELGDSALYLCASTVAPPNTEAFFGQGTRLTVV.

This rearrangement joins TRBV20-1 to TRBJ2-3; D gene unclear. Germline V gene lookup returns CDR1 DFQATT and CDR2 SNEGSKA (reference sequence). Trimming took 3 bases from V and 2 from J, leaving 9 bases between them. The CDR3 sequence is 13 residues long. This chain's CDR3 is CSASNPNTDTQYF. The CDR3 coding sequence is TGCAGTGCTAGTAACCCTAACACAGATACGCAGTATTTT.

This chain joins TRBV29-1 and TRBJ2-7, with D possibly matching TRBD1 (6 bases). Between the trimmed V and J ends, which lost 5 bases and 2 bases, there was a span of 13 bases. The CDR3 is made up of 13 amino acids. Looked up from germline, CDR1 is SQVTM and CDR2 is ANQGSEA. The CDR3 spells CSVLEDRAYEQYF. As DNA, the CDR3 is TGCAGCGTTTTAGAGGACAGAGCCTACGAGCAGTACTTC.

V is TRBV14 and J is TRBJ1-1, with 8 bases lining up with TRBD1. Germline values: CDR1 SGHDN, CDR2 FVKESK. V gave up 2 bases and J gave up 1 base; unmatched junction bases: 6. The CDR3 runs to 16 residues. In nucleotides, the CDR3 is TGTGCCAGCAGCCAATCATGGACAGGGACGAACACTGAAGCTTTCTTT. It yields the protein CASSQSWTGTNTEAFF.

V and J are TRBV5-1 and TRBJ2-5; unclear D gene. Germline CDR1 SGHRS, CDR2 YFSETQ. The V and J ends lost 0 bases and 0 bases respectively, with 6 bases between them. CDR3 size: 14 residues. CDR3 DNA sequence: TGCGCCAGCAGCTTGGGCCAGCACCAAGAGACCCAGTACTTC. It translates to CASSLGQHQETQYF. The entire variable domain, with the rest obtained from reference TRBV5-1 and TRBJ2-5, is as follows: KAGVTQTPRYLIKTRGQQVTLSCSPISGHRSVSWYQQTPGQGLQFLFEYFSETQRNKGNFPGRFSGRQFSNSRSEMNVSTLELGDSALYLCASSLGQHQETQYFGPGTRLLVL.